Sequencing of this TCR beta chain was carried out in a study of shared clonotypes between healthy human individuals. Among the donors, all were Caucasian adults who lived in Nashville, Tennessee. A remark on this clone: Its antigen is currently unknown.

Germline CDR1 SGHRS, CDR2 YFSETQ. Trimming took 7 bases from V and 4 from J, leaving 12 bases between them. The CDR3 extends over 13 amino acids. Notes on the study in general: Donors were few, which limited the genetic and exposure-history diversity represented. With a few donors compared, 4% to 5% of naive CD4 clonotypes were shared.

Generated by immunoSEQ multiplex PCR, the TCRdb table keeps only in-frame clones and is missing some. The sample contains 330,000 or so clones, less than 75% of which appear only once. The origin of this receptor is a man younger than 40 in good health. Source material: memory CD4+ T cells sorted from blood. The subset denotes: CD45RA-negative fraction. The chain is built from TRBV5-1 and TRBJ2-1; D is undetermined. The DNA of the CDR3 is TGCGCCAGCGGGGATTTTCCTTACAATGAGCAGTTCTTC. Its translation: CASGDFPYNEQFF.